Listed below are T cell receptor beta chains from one sample, sequenced in a study of T cell responses to AZD1222 COVID-19 vaccine. TCRdb keeps only in-frame clones here, not all; method: immunoSEQ multiplex PCR. This table holds fewer than 150,000 clones, approximately 80% found once. The sequenced sample was peripheral blood, obtained on day 0 of AZD1222 vaccination. These receptors were taken from an adult in good health. The CDR3 runs from the conserved cysteine through the conserved F or W. The D gene is left open where the match is weak. Clone size appears in some rows only: once, few, many, or a class for an expanded clone.

d_gene,abundance,v_gene,j_gene,CDR3nt,CDR3aa
NA,few,TRBV6-6,TRBJ1-5,TGTGCCAGCAGTTACTTAGAGGACCACCAGCATTTT,CASSYLEDHQHF
NA,few,TRBV28,TRBJ1-2,TGTGCCAGCAGTGGCTACCGTCAGGGGAACTATGGCTACACCTTC,CASSGYRQGNYGYTF
NA,NA,TRBV19,TRBJ1-3,TGTGCCAGTAGTACGGCAGGCGTAGGAAACACCATATATTTT,CASSTAGVGNTIYF
NA,NA,TRBV6-1,TRBJ2-7,TGTGCCAGCAGTGAAGCGCAGACATGGATCGCGGGTGAGCAGTACTTC,CASSEAQTWIAGEQYF
NA,NA,TRBV11-2,TRBJ2-3,TGTGCCAGCAGCCCCAGCGGAACTCACACAGATACGCAGTATTTT,CASSPSGTHTDTQYF
TRBD1,NA,TRBV18,TRBJ2-3,TGTGCCAGCTCCCCCGTCCGAGGACAGGTCGGCACAGATACGCAGTATTTT,CASSPVRGQVGTDTQYF
NA,NA,TRBV7-9,TRBJ2-5,TGTGCCAGCAGCTACGGGACCCCGGTTAGAGAGACCCAGTACTTC,CASSYGTPVRETQYF
TRBD2,NA,TRBV7-9,TRBJ2-5,TGTGCCAGCAGCTCGGTGGGGGGGAGGACCCAGTACTTC,CASSSVGGRTQYF
NA,NA,TRBV9,TRBJ1-1,TGTGCCAGCAGCGGGGTTGGGGGCACTGAAGCTTTCTTT,CASSGVGGTEAFF
TRBD1,NA,TRBV5-4,TRBJ2-5,TGTGCCAGCAGCGATCCTCGGACAGGGGGCGAGGAGACCCAGTACTTC,CASSDPRTGGEETQYF
NA,NA,TRBV12-3/TRBV12-4,TRBJ2-4,TGTGCCAGCACCACGGACCCTTCTCGGATTCAGTACTTC,CASTTDPSRIQYF
NA,NA,TRBV28,TRBJ1-5,TGTGCCAGCAGTTCGACAGGTTATCCCCTAGGCAATCAGCCCCAGCATTTT,CASSSTGYPLGNQPQHF
NA,NA,TRBV10-3,TRBJ1-2,TGTGCCATCAGTGAAGAGGGGATCAACTATGGCTACACCTTC,CAISEEGINYGYTF
TRBD1,few,TRBV27,TRBJ1-2,TGTGCCAGCAGTTTGGACAGGCACTATGGCTACACCTTC,CASSLDRHYGYTF
TRBD1,NA,TRBV13,TRBJ2-1,TGTGCCAGCAGCACCGGACAGGGGGGCTACAATGAGCAGTTCTTC,CASSTGQGGYNEQFF
NA,NA,TRBV16,TRBJ2-2,TGTGCCAGCAGCCAATCGTGGAGGGGGAACACCGGGGAGCTGTTTTTT,CASSQSWRGNTGELFF
NA,NA,TRBV5-1,TRBJ2-7,TGCGCCAGCAGCTTGGATGGGCCTAGCTACGAGCAGTACTTC,CASSLDGPSYEQYF
NA,NA,TRBV7-6,TRBJ1-3,TGTGCCAGCAGCTCCTACAGGGTCGGGAATGATCTTGGAAACACCATATATTTT,CASSSYRVGNDLGNTIYF
NA,NA,TRBV11-2,TRBJ1-2,TGTGCCAGCAGCCCCGGAGGGGGGGCGATCTATGGCTACACCTTC,CASSPGGGAIYGYTF
NA,NA,TRBV5-4,TRBJ2-2,TGTGCCAGCAGCCCGAGGATCGGGGAGCTGTTTTTT,CASSPRIGELFF
NA,NA,TRBV28,TRBJ2-5,TGTGCCAGCAGTCAAGAGTACCAAGAGACCCAGTACTTC,CASSQEYQETQYF
NA,NA,TRBV6-6,TRBJ1-6,TGTGCCAGCACCTCACAGGGCCTCCTAGGGTCACCCCTCCACTTT,CASTSQGLLGSPLHF
NA,NA,TRBV2,TRBJ1-2,TGTGCCAGCAGCTCCCGACGGATAGACTATGGCTACACCTTC,CASSSRRIDYGYTF
NA,NA,TRBV28,TRBJ1-2,TGTGCCAGCAGTCCACCCAACCGGGACACTTCTAACTATGGCTACACCTTC,CASSPPNRDTSNYGYTF
TRBD1,NA,TRBV5-4,TRBJ2-1,TGTGCCAGCAGCGACGGACAGGGGGACAATGAGCAGTTCTTC,CASSDGQGDNEQFF
TRBD1,NA,TRBV5-4,TRBJ1-2,TGTGCCAGCAGCTTACGGACAGGGGGAGCTAACTATGGCTACACCTTC,CASSLRTGGANYGYTF
NA,NA,TRBV7-2,TRBJ2-7,TGTGCCAGCAGCCCGACCACATCAGGGAAAAGGTACGAGCAGTACTTC,CASSPTTSGKRYEQYF
NA,once,TRBV5-4,TRBJ1-1,TGTGCCAGCAGCTTGGGAGGGGGGACGGGGAACACTGAAGCTTTCTTT,CASSLGGGTGNTEAFF
NA,NA,TRBV27,TRBJ2-3,TGTGCCAGCAGTTCCGGACAGCACCTCCCCACAGATACGCAGTATTTT,CASSSGQHLPTDTQYF
NA,NA,TRBV5-5,TRBJ1-1,TGTGCCAGCAGCCCCCAGCTCCAAACAGTCTCTATGAACACTGAAGCTTTCTTT,CASSPQLQTVSMNTEAFF
NA,NA,TRBV30,TRBJ2-6,TGTGCCTGGGAGGGCTCGAAGGGGGCCAACGTCCTGACTTTC,CAWEGSKGANVLTF
NA,NA,TRBV7-8,TRBJ1-1,TGTGCCAGCAGCTTAATAGGGGGGATAGCTTTCTTT,CASSLIGGIAFF
NA,NA,TRBV5-1,TRBJ2-3,TGCGCCAGCAGCCTGGTGCCAGGTAGCACAGATACGCAGTATTTT,CASSLVPGSTDTQYF